One and the same sample provided the 21 T cell receptor beta chains below, sequenced in a study of cytomegalovirus exposure and HLA in healthy donors. PCR used 60 Vbeta primers and 13 Jbeta primers. Profiled with immunoSEQ multiplex PCR; TCRdb holds only in-frame clones, not every one. The sample has around 170,000 clones, roughly three quarters seen once. The material sequenced was PBMCs. Receptor source: a woman in her forties or fifties in good health and CMV-seropositive.

This clone has just one count. The chain has TRBV5-4 and TRBJ2-3; 8 bases align to TRBD2. V shed 4 bases, J shed 1 base, and the junction held 5 bases outside the gene matches. CDR3 size: 15 residues. CDR1 SGHNT and CDR2 YYREEE come from the germline V gene (reference sequence). The CDR3 here is CASSGETSGTDTQYF. The CDR3 DNA follows: TGTGCCAGCAGCGGCGAGACTAGCGGCACAGATACGCAGTATTTT.

This clone was seen a few times. The rearrangement links TRBV13 to TRBJ2-1, with 7 bases identical to TRBD1. Unmatched junction bases numbered 8, after V lost 2 bases and J lost 10 bases. In germline, CDR1 is PRHDT, CDR2 FYEKMQ (reference sequence). The CDR3 loop spans 14 amino acids. DNA of the CDR3: TGTGCCAGCAGCTTAAGGAGACAGGGTTGGGAGCAGTTCTTC. Translated, it gives CASSLRRQGWEQFF.

V is TRBV10-3 and J is TRBJ1-1; the match to TRBD1 covers 9 bases. CDR3 length equals 14 residues. Germline CDR1 reads ENHRY; CDR2 reads SYGVKD. V shed 3 bases and J 5 bases; nucleotides not matched to a gene: 4. CDR3: CAISDRQGGTEAFF. In nucleotides, the CDR3 is TGTGCCATCAGTGACCGACAGGGGGGGACTGAAGCTTTCTTT.

The chain uses TRBV5-1 and TRBJ2-7; TRBD2 aligns across 13 bases. The CDR3 totals 16 residues. V shed 4 bases and J 3 bases; nucleotides not matched to a gene: 7. CDR1 and CDR2 (germline): SGHRS, YFSETQ. In DNA form, the CDR3 reads TGCGCCAGCAGCACAACTAGCGGGAGGGCCGACTACGAGCAGTACTTC. Translating gives CASSTTSGRADYEQYF.

CDR3 loop: CASSFGGVGSPLHF. The CDR3 nucleotides are TGCGCCAGCAGCTTCGGGGGTGTGGGTTCACCCCTCCACTTT. The chain uses TRBV5-1 and TRBJ1-6; D may be TRBD1 (5 bases). Germline V gene data show CDR1 as SGHRS and CDR2 as YFSETQ. The CDR3 totals 14 residues. Between the trimmed V and J ends, which lost 2 bases and 9 bases, there was a span of 12 bases.

The chain has TRBV7-2 and TRBJ2-1; TRBD2 aligns across 11 bases. J gave up 5 bases and V 4 bases, and 4 bases lay outside the gene matches. The germline V gene has CDR1 SGHTA and CDR2 FQGNSA. This CDR3 is 15 amino acids long. The chain's CDR3 is CASSSSGGPDNEQFF. DNA of the CDR3: TGTGCCAGCAGCTCTAGCGGGGGGCCTGACAATGAGCAGTTCTTC. Complete variable domain (other parts from reference TRBV7-2 and TRBJ2-1): GAGVSQSPSNKVTEKGKDVELRCDPISGHTALYWYRQSLGQGLEFLIYFQGNSAPDKSGLPSDRFSAERTGGSVSTLTIQRTQQEDSAVYLCASSSSGGPDNEQFFGPGTRLTVL.

This sequence joins TRBV5-1 and TRBJ1-1; D is perhaps TRBD1 (5 bases). Between the trimmed V and J ends, which lost 4 bases and 6 bases, there was a span of 22 bases. This CDR3 spans 16 amino acids. The germline CDR1 and CDR2 sequences are SGHRS and YFSETQ. CDR3: CASSLGGLGGWSEAFF. The CDR3 nucleotides are TGCGCCAGCAGCCTCGGAGGGCTTGGGGGTTGGTCTGAAGCTTTCTTT.

V usage is TRBV12-5 and J usage is TRBJ1-1; D is perhaps TRBD1 (6 bases). V shed 7 bases and J shed 3 bases, with 18 bases lying between them. The CDR3 is 15 amino acids. CDR1 and CDR2 from the germline V gene are LGHNT and FRNRAP. The CDR3 nucleotides read TGTGCTAGTGCTCCTTTGGGGGCCGGGGACACTGAAGCTTTCTTT. The encoded protein is CASAPLGAGDTEAFF.

This chain joins TRBV5-8 and TRBJ1-4, with 7 bases aligning to TRBD1. CDR3 length equals 15 residues. V was clipped by 4 bases and J by 1 base; unmatched bases: 4. The germline CDR1 and CDR2 sequences are SGHTS and YDEGEE. As DNA, the CDR3 is TGTGCCAGCAGCCACAACAGGGGAACTAATGAAAAACTGTTTTTT. It encodes CASSHNRGTNEKLFF.

J is TRBJ1-1 and V is TRBV29-1; 8 bases are shared with TRBD1. The CDR3 is 17 amino acids. The V and J ends lost 6 bases and 1 base, in that order; junction bases with no gene match: 16. Germline CDR1 SQVTM, CDR2 ANQGSEA. The CDR3 sequence is CSVDRDRRSFANTEAFF. The CDR3 DNA reads TGCAGCGTAGACCGGGACAGGCGATCCTTCGCGAACACTGAAGCTTTCTTT. Full variable domain (rest looked up from reference TRBV29-1 and TRBJ1-1): SAVISQKPSRDICQRGTSLTIQCQVDSQVTMMFWYRQQPGQSLTLIATANQGSEATYESGFVIDKFPISRPNLTFSTLTVSNMSPEDSSIYLCSVDRDRRSFANTEAFFGQGTRLTVV.

The table lists this clone with a count of one. This chain joins TRBV20-1 and TRBJ1-2; weak D call: TRBD1 (5 bases). V lost 7 bases and J 8 bases, leaving 14 bases between the germline ends. The CDR3 has 11 amino acids. The germline CDR1 and CDR2 sequences are DFQATT and SNEGSKA (reference sequence). CDR3 in amino acids: CSVPWGGGYTF. The CDR3 coding sequence is TGCAGTGTGCCATGGGGGGGAGGCTACACCTTC.

This rearrangement joins TRBV19 to TRBJ1-2, with 7 bases that match TRBD1. Trimming cost V 0 bases and J 4 bases; bases outside gene matches: 8. This CDR3 spans 16 amino acids. Germline assignment: CDR1 LNHDA and CDR2 SQIVND (reference sequence). As DNA, the CDR3 is TGTGCCAGTAGTATAGATCATACCAGGGGGGTCTATGGCTACACCTTC. This encodes CASSIDHTRGVYGYTF.

This chain connects TRBV14 to TRBJ2-7; 7 bases line up with TRBD2. With 6 bases clipped from V and 1 base from J, the junction kept 9 bases outside the gene matches. This CDR3 spans 15 amino acids. Per the germline V gene, CDR1 is SGHDN and CDR2 is FVKESK. The CDR3 loop reads CASRVGGTTSYEQYF. CDR3 DNA sequence: TGTGCCAGCAGAGTGGGCGGGACTACATCCTACGAGCAGTACTTC.

This chain uses TRBV4-1 with TRBJ1-1, with D possibly being TRBD1 (6 bases). Germline CDR1 and CDR2: MGHRA and YSYEKL. The CDR3 length is 18 residues. The V gene lost 0 bases and the J gene lost 0 bases, with 17 bases spanning the gap. CDR3: CASSQDRAGATMNTEAFF. DNA for the CDR3: TGCGCCAGCAGCCAAGATAGGGCAGGGGCAACGATGAACACTGAAGCTTTCTTT.

This clone came up once. The CDR3 sequence: CASSLAGQGSVDIQYF. In nucleotides, the CDR3 is TGTGCCAGCAGCTTAGCGGGACAGGGATCGGTAGACATTCAGTACTTC. V usage is TRBV7-2 and J usage is TRBJ2-4, with 9 bases that match TRBD1. CDR3 length: 16 residues. Germline V lookup: CDR1 SGHTA, CDR2 FQGNSA. J lost 8 bases, V lost 0 bases, and 8 bases had no gene match.

The CDR3 reads CAWSRGGLDTDTQYF. In DNA form, the CDR3 reads TGTGCCTGGAGTAGGGGCGGCCTGGACACAGATACGCAGTATTTT. This sequence joins TRBV30 and TRBJ2-3, with D tentatively TRBD1 (5 bases). The CDR3 covers 15 residues. Between the trimmed V and J ends, which lost 2 bases and 2 bases, there was a span of 14 bases. Germline V gene data show CDR1 as GTSNPN and CDR2 as SVGIG (reference sequence).

The J gene is TRBJ1-2, the V gene TRBV15; 7 bases are shared with TRBD1. This CDR3 has 14 amino acids. Germline V CDR1 and CDR2: LNHNV, YYDKDF (reference sequence). Trimming at V came to 1 base and at J to 6 bases, leaving 5 bases not matched to a gene. The DNA of the CDR3 is TGTGCCACCAGCAGAGGACAGGGAGGTGATGGCTACACCTTC. Translating it yields CATSRGQGGDGYTF.

This rearrangement joins TRBV10-2 to TRBJ1-6; possibly TRBD1 for D (5 bases). Germline V gene data show CDR1 as WSHSY and CDR2 as SAAADI. V was cut by 0 bases and J by 3 bases, with 18 bases left in between. This CDR3 region has 19 residues. CDR3 loop: CASSESGGAASFYNSPLHF. The CDR3 nucleotides read TGCGCCAGCAGTGAGTCCGGAGGGGCCGCATCTTTCTATAATTCACCCCTCCACTTT.

The rearrangement links TRBV1 to TRBJ1-1; the tabulated D call, TRBD1, remains unverified against the DNA. TRBV1 is a listed pseudogene. This CDR3 has 17 residues. The CDR3 DNA sequence: TGCACCAGCAGCCTCCTTAGTCCGGGACAGGGGAACACTGAAGCTTTCTTT. This codes for CTSSLLSPGQGNTEAFF.

This clone appeared a single time. CDR3 sequence (DNA): TGTGCCAGCAGCCAAGGAGGGGGACAGGGGGCGCGAAAGTACTTC. Protein: CASSQGGGQGARKYF. V and J are TRBV4-2 and TRBJ2-7, with 12 positions matching TRBD1. After removal of 1 base from V and 11 bases from J, the junction contained 9 bases not matched to a gene. The CDR3 sequence is 15 residues long. Germline CDR1 LGHNA, CDR2 YNFKEQ.

This clone was seen only once. This chain uses TRBV4-3 with TRBJ1-5; D gene ambiguous. The CDR3 consists of 15 residues. Germline V gene data show CDR1 as LGHNA and CDR2 as YSLEER. V gave up 6 bases and J gave up 0 bases, with 12 bases separating them. CDR3 nucleotides: TGCGCCAGCAGTTTAGACTCTTATAGCAATCAGCCCCAGCATTTT. Protein product: CASSLDSYSNQPQHF.